This TCR beta chain was documented in a study of T cells in localized non-small cell lung cancer. Libraries were prepared by immunoSEQ multiplex PCR; TCRdb keeps only in-frame clonotypes and omits some of them. The table shows fewer than 45,000 clones, with about 86% occurring only once. Trimming took off 6 bases at V and 5 bases at J, with 19 bases between the two ends. This CDR3 comprises 15 residues. Overall study results and limits: Measurement of T cell clonality placed uninvolved adjacent lung highest, above the level in tumor. Turning up in adjacent lung were a median roughly 62 of the top 100 tumor clones.

Comments on this clone: No antigen is known for it.

The sequence derives from a man aged 35 to 69 with stage I lung adenocarcinoma. The chain recombines TRBV23-1 with TRBJ1-2; tentative D call: TRBD1 (6 bases). TRBV23-1 is designated an ORF whose function remains uncertain. The input for sequencing was peripheral blood, taken before any cancer treatment. In DNA form, the CDR3 reads TGCGCCAGCAGCCCCAGACGGGGGGGCAGGTATGGCTACACCTTC. It encodes CASSPRRGGRYGYTF.